These T cell receptor beta chains were read from a single sample in a study of shared clonotypes between healthy human individuals. Libraries were prepared by immunoSEQ multiplex PCR; TCRdb keeps only in-frame clonotypes and omits some of them. The sample yields around 2.1 million clones, under 97% seen once. The sample consisted of naive CD4+ T cells sorted from blood. Receptor source: a man between 18 and 29 years old in good health. CDR3s include the opening cysteine and the closing phenylalanine or tryptophan. A D gene is named only where the DNA matches it firmly. Clone size is stated in some rows and not others, as once, few, many or a class when expanded.

J,D,V,size,CDR3
TRBJ2-2,-,TRBV4-1,-,CASSQEVSTNTGELFF
TRBJ2-3,-,TRBV6-6,-,CASSYSMLNTQYF
TRBJ2-1,-,TRBV18,-,CASSPRGGGYNEQFF
TRBJ2-1,TRBD1,TRBV27,-,CASSFAGQVSSYNEQFF
TRBJ2-2,TRBD2,TRBV4-3,-,CASSQVVAGAVGELFF
TRBJ2-5,-,TRBV7-9,-,CASSLDRAEETQYF
TRBJ2-1,TRBD2,TRBV15,-,CATSTGGLAYYNEQFF
TRBJ2-1,-,TRBV5-4,-,CATRPIADPSYNEQFF
TRBJ2-7,-,TRBV20-1,-,CSASSHEQYF
TRBJ2-5,-,TRBV5-1,-,CASSLGAGETQYF
TRBJ1-5,-,TRBV9,-,CASSAGPSNQPQHF
TRBJ1-2,TRBD1,TRBV6-5,-,CATQQGRNGYTF
TRBJ2-1,TRBD1,TRBV30,-,CAWSAPTGATYNEQFF
TRBJ1-5,-,TRBV9,-,CASSPPGDSNQPQHF
TRBJ2-1,-,TRBV27,-,CASSLDVQGRNEQFF
TRBJ2-5,-,TRBV4-2,-,CASSQEALQETQYF
TRBJ1-2,-,TRBV4-1,-,CASSQDLGGYYGYTF
TRBJ2-2,-,TRBV6-1,-,CASSALAGAGELFF
TRBJ1-3,-,TRBV20-1,-,CSAREGNTIYF
TRBJ1-4,-,TRBV30,-,CAWRPVAVEKLFF
TRBJ1-1,TRBD1,TRBV2,-,CASRPGTGPPEAFF
TRBJ1-6,-,TRBV5-1,-,CASSLGPGTHNSPLHF
TRBJ2-7,-,TRBV10-3,-,CAIREGQGVDEQYF
TRBJ1-1,TRBD1,TRBV10-3,-,CAISESAGGRYTEAFF
TRBJ2-7,-,TRBV1,-,CTSSQDIGAGGYEQYF
TRBJ2-1,TRBD2,TRBV4-1,-,CASSQDPSGNYNEQFF
TRBJ1-2,-,TRBV19,-,CASTQGGSANYGYTF
TRBJ1-1,-,TRBV27,-,CASSFNANTEAFF
TRBJ2-3,TRBD1,TRBV10-3,-,CAISLGQGATDTQYF
TRBJ1-4,TRBD1,TRBV7-9,-,CASSPTGQGNEKLFF
TRBJ2-7,TRBD2,TRBV5-8,-,CASSSTGTTQNEQYF
TRBJ2-1,-,TRBV14,-,CASSQVTGSYNEQFF
TRBJ2-3,-,TRBV7-9,-,CASSLDSVIDTQYF
TRBJ1-2,-,TRBV6-5,-,CASSAGGYGYTF
TRBJ1-2,TRBD1,TRBV29-1,-,CSVESPGGLIYGYTF
TRBJ2-3,-,TRBV29-1,-,CSVEKGYGTDTQYF
TRBJ2-6,TRBD1,TRBV18,-,CASSFGQGRLGGANVLTF
TRBJ1-3,-,TRBV6-1,-,CASSAEFGAGNTIYF
TRBJ2-2,-,TRBV10-2,-,CAGLPSAPTGELFF
TRBJ2-2,TRBD2,TRBV9,once,CASARTSGSPSTGELFF
TRBJ1-2,TRBD1,TRBV6-5,-,CASRINPGQGAFYTF
TRBJ1-1,TRBD1,TRBV6-6,-,CASSPGTVNRVAFF
TRBJ2-7,TRBD2,TRBV7-8,-,CASSPLTSANSYEQYF
TRBJ2-7,-,TRBV4-3,-,CASSQEPGPYEQYF
TRBJ2-3,TRBD2,TRBV27,-,CASSPAGGPDF
TRBJ2-4,-,TRBV6-4,-,CASSDHDREANIQYF
TRBJ1-5,-,TRBV5-1,-,CASSVGGAGQPQHF
TRBJ2-7,-,TRBV11-2,-,CASSLGFVGAFEQYF
TRBJ2-7,TRBD1,TRBV7-9,-,CASSDSKGAEQYF
TRBJ1-5,-,TRBV27,-,CASSSYQGNQPQHF
TRBJ1-4,-,TRBV7-9,once,CASSTGSGNEKLFF
TRBJ1-4,-,TRBV6-5,once,CASSWDGREELFF
TRBJ2-7,-,TRBV18,once,CASSPGDSVEEQYF
TRBJ1-2,-,TRBV5-3,-,CARSDSDGGYTF
TRBJ1-2,-,TRBV6-5,-,CASSPAWGSNYGYTF